The subject of this entry is one TCR beta chain. Its antigen is unknown. Each CDR3 protein gets one entry after TCRdb re-called the 5' RACE reads with MiXCR. This repertoire shows about 90,000 distinct CDR3 sequences, about 8.3% found once; its top ten account for under 35%. These data belong to a study of CD8 T cells in ankylosing spondylitis. Overall study findings and caveats: In ankylosing spondylitis blood, a motif of fewer than 10 highly homologous TCR beta variants appeared characteristic.

V lost 4 bases and J lost 2, with 26 bases in between. The CDR3 loop spans 19 amino acids. The germline gives CDR1 SGHAT, CDR2 FQDESV (reference sequence). The rearrangement links TRBV11-1 to TRBJ2-5; D possibly uses TRBD1 or TRBD2 (5 bases each). The sample comprised blood, either unsorted or a sorted T cell fraction (not recorded which). The TCR comes from a male donor with ankylosing spondylitis. The CDR3, as DNA: TGTGCCAGCAGCTCTACCCGTACTCGGGACCTCGGGCGGCAAGAGACCCAGTACTTC. Encoded protein: CASSSTRTRDLGRQETQYF.